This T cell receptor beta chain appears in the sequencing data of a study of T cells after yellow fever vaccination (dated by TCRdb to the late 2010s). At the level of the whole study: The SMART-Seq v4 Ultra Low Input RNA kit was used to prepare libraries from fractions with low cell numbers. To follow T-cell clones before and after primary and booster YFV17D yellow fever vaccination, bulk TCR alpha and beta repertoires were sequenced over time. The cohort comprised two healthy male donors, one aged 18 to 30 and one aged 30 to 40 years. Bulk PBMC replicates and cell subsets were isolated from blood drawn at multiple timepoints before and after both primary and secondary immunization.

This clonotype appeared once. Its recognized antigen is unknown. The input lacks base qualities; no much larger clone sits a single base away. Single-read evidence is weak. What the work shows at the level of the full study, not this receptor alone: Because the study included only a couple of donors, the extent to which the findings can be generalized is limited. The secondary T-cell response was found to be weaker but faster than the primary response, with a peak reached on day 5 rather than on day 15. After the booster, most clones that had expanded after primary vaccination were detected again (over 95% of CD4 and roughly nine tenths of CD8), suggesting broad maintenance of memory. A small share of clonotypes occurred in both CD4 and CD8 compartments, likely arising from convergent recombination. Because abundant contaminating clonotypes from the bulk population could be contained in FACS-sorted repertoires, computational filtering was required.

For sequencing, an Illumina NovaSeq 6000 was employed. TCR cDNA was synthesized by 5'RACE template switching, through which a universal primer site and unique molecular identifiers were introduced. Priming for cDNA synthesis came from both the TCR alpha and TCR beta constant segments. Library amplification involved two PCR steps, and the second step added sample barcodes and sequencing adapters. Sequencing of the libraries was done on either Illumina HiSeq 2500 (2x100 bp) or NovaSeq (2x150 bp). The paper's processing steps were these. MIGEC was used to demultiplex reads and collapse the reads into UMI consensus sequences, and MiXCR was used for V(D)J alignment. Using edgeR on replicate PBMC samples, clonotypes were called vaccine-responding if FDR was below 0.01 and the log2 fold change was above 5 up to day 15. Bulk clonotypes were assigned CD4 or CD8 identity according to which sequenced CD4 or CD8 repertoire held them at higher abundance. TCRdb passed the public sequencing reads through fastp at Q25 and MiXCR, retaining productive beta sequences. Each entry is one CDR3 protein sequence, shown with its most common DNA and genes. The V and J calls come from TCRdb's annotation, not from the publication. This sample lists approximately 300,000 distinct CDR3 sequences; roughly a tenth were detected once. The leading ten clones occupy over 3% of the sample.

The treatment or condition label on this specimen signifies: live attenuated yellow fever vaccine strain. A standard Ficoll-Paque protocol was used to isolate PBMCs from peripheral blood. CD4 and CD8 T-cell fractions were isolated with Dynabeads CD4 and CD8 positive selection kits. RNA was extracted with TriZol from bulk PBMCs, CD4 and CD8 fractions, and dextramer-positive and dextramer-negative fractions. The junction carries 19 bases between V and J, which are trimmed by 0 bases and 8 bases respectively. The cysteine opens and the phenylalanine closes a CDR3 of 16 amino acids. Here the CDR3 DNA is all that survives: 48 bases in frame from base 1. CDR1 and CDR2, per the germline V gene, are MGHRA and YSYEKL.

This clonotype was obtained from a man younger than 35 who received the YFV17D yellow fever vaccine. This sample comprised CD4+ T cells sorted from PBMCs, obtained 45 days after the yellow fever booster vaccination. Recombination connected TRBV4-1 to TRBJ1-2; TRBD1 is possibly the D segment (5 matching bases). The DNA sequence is TGCGCCAGCAGCCAAGATCAACGGGGCAGGGTGTACGGCTACACCTTC. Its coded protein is CASSQDQRGRVYGYTF.